This T cell receptor beta chain is from a study of T cell responses to AZD1222 COVID-19 vaccine. Sequencing was performed with immunoSEQ multiplex PCR; in TCRdb, only in-frame clones are kept and a portion is missing. The table records roughly 110,000 clones, about 90% of them present only once. Study-wide results and limits: Spike-specific TCRs gained breadth and depth after people received two AZD1222 doses. Nearly half of the spike-specific TCRs reportedly recognize variant regions that carry no mutations. Clonal diversity may have been underestimated in mostly white British donors.

Germline CDR1 is SGDLS and CDR2 is YYNGEE. With V trimmed by 3 bases and J by 6 bases, 3 bases remained unmatched. CDR3 size: 12 residues. As for this clone: Antigen specificity is unknown.

Sequences were derived from peripheral blood, sampled 28 days after the second AZD1222 dose. V and J are TRBV9 and TRBJ2-7; 7 bases match TRBD1. The sequence was collected from an adult who received the AZD1222 COVID-19 vaccine. The CDR3 bases are TGTGCCAGCAGCGGACAGGGTTCCGAGCAGTACTTC. It is translated as CASSGQGSEQYF.